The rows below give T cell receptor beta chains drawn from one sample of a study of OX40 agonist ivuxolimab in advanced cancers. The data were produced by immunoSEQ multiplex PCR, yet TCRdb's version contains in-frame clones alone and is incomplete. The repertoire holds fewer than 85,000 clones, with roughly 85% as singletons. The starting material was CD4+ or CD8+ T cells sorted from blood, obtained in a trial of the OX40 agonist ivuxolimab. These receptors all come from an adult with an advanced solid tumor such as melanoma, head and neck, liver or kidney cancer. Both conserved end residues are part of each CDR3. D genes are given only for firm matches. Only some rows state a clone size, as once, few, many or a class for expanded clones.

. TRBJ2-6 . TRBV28 TGTGCCAGCAGTTTTTACTCTGGGGCCAACGTCCTGACTTTC CASSFYSGANVLTF
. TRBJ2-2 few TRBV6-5 TGTGCCAGCAGTCGATACGCGCGGACCGGGGAGCTGTTTTTT CASSRYARTGELFF
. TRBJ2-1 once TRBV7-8 TGTGCCAGCAGCTTAGGAGGTGGGGCCAGAGAGCAGTTCTTC CASSLGGGAREQFF
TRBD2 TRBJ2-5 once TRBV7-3 TGTGCCAGCAGCACGGGGACTAAGGAGACCCAGTACTTC CASSTGTKETQYF
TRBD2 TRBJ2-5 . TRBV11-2 TGTGCCAGCAGCCCCGGGACTAGCGGGATCGTAGGGACCCAGTACTTC CASSPGTSGIVGTQYF
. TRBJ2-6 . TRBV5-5 TGTGCCAGCATCCTTACGGTTGCCTCTGGGGCCAACGTCCTGACTTTC CASILTVASGANVLTF
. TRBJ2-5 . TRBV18 TGTGCCAGCTCACACCCGAGTTCCGGGGGAGAGACCCAGTACTTC CASSHPSSGGETQYF
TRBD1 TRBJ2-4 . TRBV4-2 TGTGCCAGCAGCCCGGACAGGGCTGCTCAAAACATTCAGTACTTC CASSPDRAAQNIQYF
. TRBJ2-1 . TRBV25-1 TGTGCCAGCAGTGCGGAAGGATGGGTCAATGAGCAGTTCTTC CASSAEGWVNEQFF
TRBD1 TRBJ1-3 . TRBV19 TGTGCCAGTAGCCGAGACCGGACAGGCTCTGGAAACACCATATATTTT CASSRDRTGSGNTIYF
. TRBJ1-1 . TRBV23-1 TGCGCCAGCAGTCAATCGGCCCCCAGCACTGAAGCTTTCTTT CASSQSAPSTEAFF
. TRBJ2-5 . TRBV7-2 TGTGCCAGCAGCCGTAGCGGAAGCCAAGAGACCCAGTACTTC CASSRSGSQETQYF
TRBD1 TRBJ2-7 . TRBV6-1 TGTGCCAGCAGTACCCAGACAGGGGGCGCGTACGAGCAGTACTTC CASSTQTGGAYEQYF
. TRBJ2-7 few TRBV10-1 TGCGCCAGCAGCCAATTCTCCTACGAGCAGTACTTC CASSQFSYEQYF
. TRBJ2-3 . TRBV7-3 TGTGCCAGCAGCTTATCCCCGGGGGGCCTCACAGATACGCAGTATTTT CASSLSPGGLTDTQYF
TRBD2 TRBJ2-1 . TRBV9 TGTGCCAGCAGCGTAAGGACTAGCGGCAATGAGCAGTTCTTC CASSVRTSGNEQFF
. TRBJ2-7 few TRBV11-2 TGTGCCAGCAGCTTAGACAGGGCCTACGAGCAGTACTTC CASSLDRAYEQYF
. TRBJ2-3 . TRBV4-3 TGCGCCAGCAGCCAAGATCAGAACACAGATACGCAGTATTTT CASSQDQNTDTQYF
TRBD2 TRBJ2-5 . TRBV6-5 TGTGCCAGCTCCGATTCCCGCGGGGGCCAAGAGACCCAGTACTTC CASSDSRGGQETQYF
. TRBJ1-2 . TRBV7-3 TGTGCCAGCAGCCCAACGGGCGGGGGCCACTATGGCTACACCTTC CASSPTGGGHYGYTF
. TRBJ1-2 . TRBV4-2 TGTGCCAGCAGACTAGGGGACTATGGCTACACCTTC CASRLGDYGYTF
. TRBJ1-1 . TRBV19 TGTGCCAGTAGTATTGGACCGGCGAACACTGAAGCTTTCTTT CASSIGPANTEAFF
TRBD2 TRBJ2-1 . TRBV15 TGTGCCACCAGCAGTCTGGCGGGAGTGGCCAATGAGCAGTTCTTC CATSSLAGVANEQFF
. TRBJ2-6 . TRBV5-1 TGCGCCAGCAGCTTGTTGAGCTCTGGGGCCAACGTCCTGACTTTC CASSLLSSGANVLTF